These 30 T cell receptor beta chains share one sample of origin, sequenced in a study of shared clonotypes between healthy human individuals. The repertoire was sequenced with immunoSEQ multiplex PCR; TCRdb's copy has only in-frame clones and lacks some. The sample contains some 650,000 clones, about 97% of which appear only once. Specimen: naive CD4+ T cells sorted from blood. Stated subset: CD45RA+ positively selected. The source of these receptors is a woman in her 30s in good health.

V is TRBV27 and J is TRBJ2-7; TRBD2 agrees at 7 bases. The CDR3 contains 16 residues. V trimming: 6 bases; J trimming: 0 bases; junction bases outside the gene matches: 11. Germline lookup yields CDR1 MNHEY and CDR2 SMNVEV (reference sequence). As DNA, the CDR3 is TGTGCCAGCAGCCGCAGGAGCGGGGTGAGCTCCTACGAGCAGTACTTC. This translates into CASSRRSGVSSYEQYF.

This chain joins TRBV5-1 and TRBJ2-3; TRBD1 aligns across 8 bases. V lost 2 bases and J lost 4; bases outside the gene matches: 6. This CDR3 contains 15 residues. Germline V gene sequence: CDR1 SGHRS, CDR2 YFSETQ. The DNA of the CDR3 is TGCGCCAGCAGCTTAGGACAGGGAATGGCAGATACGCAGTATTTT. As protein: CASSLGQGMADTQYF.

The V call is TRBV29-1, the J call TRBJ2-3, with D unclear. CDR1 and CDR2 (germline): SQVTM, ANQGSEA. Trimming removed 5 bases from V and 3 bases from J, with 12 bases in between. CDR3 size: 13 residues. The CDR3 is CSVPPTGTDTQYF. The CDR3, as DNA: TGCAGCGTTCCCCCTACCGGGACAGATACGCAGTATTTT.

This sequence joins TRBV6-5 and TRBJ1-5, with D tentatively TRBD1 (5 bases). V dropped 7 bases and J dropped 10 bases, with 17 bases sitting between them. This CDR3 comprises 13 residues. The germline V gene has CDR1 MNHEY and CDR2 SVGAGI. The CDR3 coding sequence is TGTGCCAGCAACAGTGGCCAGGGAGGTCCCCAGCATTTT. This codes for CASNSGQGGPQHF.

V gene TRBV28 combines with J gene TRBJ1-5, with 10 bases aligning to TRBD1. The CDR3 is 16 amino acids. Unmatched junction bases numbered 4, after V lost 0 bases and J lost 5 bases. The germline CDR1 and CDR2 sequences are MDHEN and SYDVKM. The CDR3 bases are TGTGCCAGCAGTTTATGGGACAGGGGGTCATATCAGCCCCAGCATTTT. It encodes CASSLWDRGSYQPQHF.

V is TRBV18 and J is TRBJ1-1; tentative D call: TRBD1 (6 bases). The CDR3 consists of 16 residues. Germline CDR1 is KGHSH and CDR2 is LQKENI. Trimming shortened V by 1 base and J by 1 base, and 13 bases separated the two germline ends. CDR3 sequence (DNA): TGTGCCAGCTCACCACTTCTCCTACAGGGGAACACTGAAGCTTTCTTT. Translation: CASSPLLLQGNTEAFF.

This clone was seen a single time. V usage is TRBV13 and J usage is TRBJ1-3; D is undetermined. The germline V and J ends were trimmed by 5 bases and 4 bases, with 18 bases remaining between them. Germline V gene data show CDR1 as PRHDT and CDR2 as FYEKMQ (reference sequence). The CDR3 spans 16 residues. The CDR3 here is CASSSRTGRAGNTIYF. The CDR3 DNA sequence: TGTGCCAGCAGCAGCCGTACGGGGAGGGCCGGAAACACCATATATTTT.

V and J are TRBV5-1 and TRBJ2-5, with 9 nucleotides matching TRBD2. The DNA end is more similar to TRBJ2-7, so the J call may be wrong. This CDR3 has 15 amino acids. The germline gives CDR1 SGHRS, CDR2 YFSETQ. The CDR3 sequence is CASSLALAGLTEQYF. The DNA for the CDR3 is TGCGCCAGCAGCTTGGCACTAGCGGGCCTCACCGAGCAGTACTTC.

Notes on this clone: The same CDR3 arises from other DNA sequences in this sample as well. The rearrangement joins TRBV5-1 to TRBJ2-3; the D is unclear. CDR1 is SGHRS and CDR2 is YFSETQ in the germline V gene. The CDR3 has 12 residues. Trimming removed 4 bases at V and 0 bases at J, with 3 bases between. This CDR3 is CASSLSTDTQYF. The CDR3 region has the DNA TGCGCCAGCAGCCTGAGCACAGATACGCAGTATTTT.

The V call is TRBV5-1, the J call TRBJ2-6, with D perhaps matching TRBD1 or TRBD2 (5 bases each). Trimming took off 4 bases at V and 7 bases at J, with 15 bases between the two ends. The CDR3 runs to 15 residues. Looked up from germline, CDR1 is SGHRS and CDR2 is YFSETQ. The CDR3 sequence is CASSRGTTSANVLTF. For the CDR3, the DNA is TGCGCCAGCAGCCGAGGGACCACCAGCGCCAACGTCCTGACTTTC.

The CDR3 DNA follows: TGTGCCAGCAGCTTAGATCTAAGAGCGGGAGCAAGTGCCCACAATGAGCAGTTCTTC. Amino acids: CASSLDLRAGASAHNEQFF. The chain combines TRBV11-2 with TRBJ2-1; the match to TRBD2 covers 8 bases. This CDR3 is 19 amino acids long. CDR1 SGHAT and CDR2 FQNNGV come from the germline V gene. Unmatched junction bases numbered 15, after V lost 0 bases and J lost 5 bases.

The chain joins TRBV4-1 to TRBJ2-1; the match to TRBD2 covers 12 bases. V shed 8 bases and J 7 bases; nucleotides not matched to a gene: 6. Germline values: CDR1 MGHRA, CDR2 YSYEKL. The CDR3 is 14 residues long. CDR3 region: CASGTSGRWNEQFF. In DNA form, the CDR3 reads TGCGCCAGCGGCACTAGCGGGAGGTGGAATGAGCAGTTCTTC.

The rearrangement links TRBV6-5 to TRBJ1-1; no reliable D call. The germline V and J ends were trimmed by 2 bases and 6 bases, with 13 bases remaining between them. Per germline, CDR1 MNHEY and CDR2 SVGAGI. The CDR3 consists of 14 residues. The CDR3, as DNA: TGTGCCAGCAGTTACGATGTATTTCGCGCTGAAGCTTTCTTT. This gives the protein CASSYDVFRAEAFF.

The genes are TRBV6-1 and TRBJ2-1; 14 bases map to TRBD2. This CDR3 region has 16 residues. Losses at the gene ends were 4 bases for V and 8 bases for J; bases not matched to a gene: 7. CDR1 and CDR2 (germline): MNHNS, SASEGT. CDR3 protein: CASSARTSGRFDEQFF. DNA of the CDR3: TGTGCCAGCAGTGCAAGGACTAGCGGGAGGTTCGATGAGCAGTTCTTC.

The chain employs TRBV28 and TRBJ1-5, with 9 bases aligning to TRBD1. Germline trimming cut 3 bases from V and 5 bases from J; bases unmatched to any gene: 5. CDR3 length: 15 residues. Germline values: CDR1 MDHEN, CDR2 SYDVKM. CDR3: CASSLFTGGDQPQHF. CDR3 in DNA: TGTGCCAGCAGTTTGTTCACAGGGGGCGATCAGCCCCAGCATTTT.

This clone has a single count. The chain links TRBV18 to TRBJ2-7, with 7 nucleotides matching TRBD2. Looked up from germline, CDR1 is KGHSH and CDR2 is LQKENI. The junction had 6 bases not matched to a gene; V was cut back by 3 bases and J by 1 base. The CDR3 is 15 residues long. This CDR3 reads CASSPISSGSYEQYF. DNA of the CDR3: TGTGCCAGCTCACCTATCTCTAGCGGTTCCTACGAGCAGTACTTC.

As concerns this clone: The sample has other DNA sequences that encode this CDR3 too. J is TRBJ2-2 and V is TRBV28; 8 nucleotides agree with TRBD1. CDR1 and CDR2 (germline): MDHEN, SYDVKM. The ends lost 5 bases at V and 4 bases at J; junction bases unmatched: 6. The CDR3 consists of 15 residues. The CDR3 bases are TGTGCCAGCAGTACTGGACAGGGAACCACCGGGGAGCTGTTTTTT. Translating it yields CASSTGQGTTGELFF.

This clone is a singleton in its sample. The V call is TRBV28, the J call TRBJ2-7; possibly TRBD1 for D (7 bases). CDR3 size: 14 residues. Germline V gene lookup returns CDR1 MDHEN and CDR2 SYDVKM. Trimming shortened V by 5 bases and J by 2 bases, and 13 bases separated the two germline ends. CDR3 in amino acids: CASSGGTATYEQYF. The CDR3 DNA reads as TGTGCCAGCAGTGGGGGGACAGCGACCTACGAGCAGTACTTC.

This clone was recorded only once. The chain couples TRBV2 to TRBJ1-1; 8 nucleotides align to TRBD1. This CDR3 has 14 amino acids. Germline V CDR1 and CDR2: SNHLY, FYNNEI. V shed 6 bases and J 2 bases; nucleotides not matched to a gene: 5. The DNA of the CDR3 is TGTGCCAGCAGCCCCGGACAGGGCAACACTGAAGCTTTCTTT. Protein: CASSPGQGNTEAFF.

The genes are TRBV10-3 and TRBJ2-5; D might be TRBD1 or TRBD2, each matching 5 bases. The V gene's germline CDR1 is ENHRY and CDR2 SYGVKD. The CDR3 runs to 15 residues. Between the trimmed V and J ends, which lost 10 bases and 4 bases, there was a span of 22 bases. DNA for the CDR3: TGTGCCACGGACGGACGAGGGGAGAGAGGAGAGACCCAGTACTTC. This codes for CATDGRGERGETQYF.

V and J are TRBV11-2 and TRBJ1-5; D is unclear. This CDR3 is 14 amino acids long. Germline values: CDR1 SGHAT, CDR2 FQNNGV. The ends were cut back, 1 base at V and 2 bases at J, with 6 bases in the middle. The CDR3 region has the DNA TGTGCCAGCAGCTTAGGTATGGGCAATCAGCCCCAGCATTTT. Its translation: CASSLGMGNQPQHF.

Here the CDR3 reads CASSSGVWIAFF. In nucleotides, the CDR3 is TGTGCCAGCAGTTCCGGAGTTTGGATAGCTTTCTTT. The V gene is TRBV28, the J gene TRBJ1-1; D not certain. Germline values: CDR1 MDHEN, CDR2 SYDVKM. Between the trimmed V and J ends, which lost 4 bases and 10 bases, there was a span of 13 bases. This CDR3 is built from 12 residues.

J is TRBJ1-2 and V is TRBV19, with D unclear. The germline V gene encodes CDR1 LNHDA and CDR2 SQIVND (reference sequence). This CDR3 comprises 15 residues. V gave up 6 bases and J gave up 8 bases, with 22 bases separating them. CDR3 in DNA: TGTGCCAGTAGGCACACCAGCGGAGCCCGGAAGGGCTACACCTTC. Its translation: CASRHTSGARKGYTF. The full variable domain, completed using reference TRBV19 and TRBJ1-2, is DGGITQSPKYLFRKEGQNVTLSCEQNLNHDAMYWYRQDPGQGLRLIYYSQIVNDFQKGDIAEGYSVSREKKESFPLTVTSAQKNPTAFYLCASRHTSGARKGYTFGSGTRLTVV.

The gene calls are TRBV4-1 and TRBJ2-7; D is possibly TRBD2 (7 bases). Per the germline V gene, CDR1 is MGHRA and CDR2 is YSYEKL. The V and J ends lost 3 bases and 4 bases respectively, with 13 bases between them. CDR3 length: 14 residues. The CDR3 protein is CASSQGGLIYEQYF. CDR3 DNA: TGCGCCAGCAGCCAGGGGGGGCTCATATACGAGCAGTACTTC.

This chain uses TRBV11-2 with TRBJ1-1; 9 bases map to TRBD1. This CDR3 comprises 15 residues. CDR1 and CDR2 from the germline V gene are SGHAT and FQNNGV. The junction had 3 bases not matched to a gene; V was cut back by 4 bases and J by 0 bases. This CDR3 is CASSSDRGLNTEAFF. CDR3 coding DNA: TGTGCCAGCAGCTCTGACAGGGGGTTGAACACTGAAGCTTTCTTT.

The rearrangement links TRBV15 to TRBJ2-3; D unclear. CDR3 length equals 16 residues. CDR1 and CDR2 from the germline V gene are LNHNV and YYDKDF (reference sequence). The V and J ends lost 0 bases and 4 bases respectively, with 14 bases between them. DNA of the CDR3: TGTGCCACCAGCAGAGATGTTGACCCCTATGCAGATACGCAGTATTTT. Translating it yields CATSRDVDPYADTQYF.

The chain couples TRBV5-6 to TRBJ2-7, with 11 bases matching TRBD2. After removal of 4 bases from V and 2 bases from J, the junction contained 14 bases not matched to a gene. The CDR3 loop spans 18 amino acids. The germline V gene has CDR1 SGHDT and CDR2 YYEEEE. Written as DNA, the CDR3 is TGTGCCAGCAGCCGGGTGGGGACTAGCGGAAAATCGGCCTACGAGCAGTACTTC. Residues: CASSRVGTSGKSAYEQYF.

The chain recombines TRBV7-9 with TRBJ2-7; 12 nucleotides match TRBD2. Germline V CDR1 and CDR2: SEHNR, FQNEAQ (reference sequence). The J segment lost 5 bases and the V segment lost 3 bases, leaving 2 bases of the junction unmatched. The CDR3 covers 14 residues. In nucleotides, the CDR3 is TGTGCCAGCAGCTTGCTAGCGGGAGGGGACGAGCAGTACTTC. Protein sequence: CASSLLAGGDEQYF.

The rearrangement joins TRBV19 to TRBJ2-3, with TRBD2 matching 7 bases. The CDR3 is 16 residues long. J gave up 2 bases and V 5 bases, and 10 bases lay outside the gene matches. Germline CDR1 reads LNHDA; CDR2 reads SQIVND (reference sequence). The CDR3 region is CASSYRSSGYTDTQYF. In nucleotides, the CDR3 is TGTGCCAGTAGTTATAGGTCTAGCGGATACACAGATACGCAGTATTTT. The full variable domain, rest sourced from reference TRBV19 and TRBJ2-3, is DGGITQSPKYLFRKEGQNVTLSCEQNLNHDAMYWYRQDPGQGLRLIYYSQIVNDFQKGDIAEGYSVSREKKESFPLTVTSAQKNPTAFYLCASSYRSSGYTDTQYFGPGTRLTVL.

This chain uses TRBV25-1 with TRBJ2-7, with D perhaps TRBD1 or TRBD2 (6 bases each). CDR3 length equals 13 residues. V was clipped by 7 bases and J by 3 bases, with 13 bases between them. The V gene's germline CDR1 is MGHDK and CDR2 SYGVNS. As DNA, the CDR3 is TGTGCCAGCAAGGGGGGTAACCTCTACGAGCAGTACTTC. This encodes CASKGGNLYEQYF.